This entry lists 9 T cell receptor beta chains sequenced from one sample in a study of Ad26.COV2.S vaccination and SARS-CoV-2 variants. Assay: immunoSEQ multiplex PCR; the TCRdb copy retains only in-frame clones and omits some. The sample lists 300,000 to 400,000 clones, approximately 85% seen once, with 3% to 4% in the top ten. Treatment here: roughly 18 received Ad26.COV2.S at low or high dose, single or two shots; several received placebo; per-sample allocation not given. Repertoires come from day 63 after the first vaccine or placebo injection. The starting material was peripheral blood, obtained in a trial of Ad26.COV2.S vaccine versus placebo. The receptors were sampled from a person aged 18-65 years who received the Ad26.COV2.S COVID-19 vaccine or a placebo.

The chain carries TRBV5-1 and TRBJ2-3; TRBD1 is a possible D gene (5 bases). Trimming took off 6 bases at V and 4 bases at J, with 15 bases between the two ends. CDR1 is SGHRS and CDR2 is YFSETQ in the germline V gene. This CDR3 is 14 amino acids long. The CDR3 DNA reads TGCGCCAGCATAGACCCCCTAGGGGCAGATACGCAGTATTTT. It is translated as CASIDPLGADTQYF.

V is TRBV3-1 (or the pseudogene TRBV3-2) and J is TRBJ2-2; TRBD2 is a possible D gene (5 bases). The CDR3 has 16 residues. CDR1 is LGHDT, CDR2 YNNKEL, per germline (reference sequence). V was cut by 1 base and J by 4 bases, with 13 bases left in between. CDR3 loop: CASSQVTLAGTGELFF. CDR3 bases: TGTGCCAGCAGCCAAGTTACCCTTGCGGGCACCGGGGAGCTGTTTTTT.

This clone was seen a single time. The CDR3 region is CASSEGAYEQYF. The CDR3, as DNA: TGTGCCAGCAGTGAAGGTGCGTACGAGCAGTACTTC. The rearrangement joins TRBV6-1 to TRBJ2-7; D gene ambiguous. The V and J ends lost 1 base and 4 bases respectively, with 5 bases between them. The CDR3 contains 12 residues. Germline CDR1 reads MNHNS; CDR2 reads SASEGT.

This clone was seen a handful of times. The chain recombines TRBV10-2 with TRBJ2-1; 8 bases align to TRBD1. Germline V gives CDR1 WSHSY, CDR2 SAAADI. The J segment lost 6 bases and the V segment lost 6 bases, leaving 10 bases of the junction unmatched. The CDR3 is 15 residues long. DNA for the CDR3: TGCGCCAGCAGCGTAACAGGGGGTGGGCTCAATGAGCAGTTCTTC. It translates to CASSVTGGGLNEQFF.

The V gene is TRBV19, the J gene TRBJ2-7; 10 bases fit TRBD2. Trimming at V came to 9 bases and at J to 3 bases, leaving 11 bases not matched to a gene. This CDR3 has 15 residues. CDR1 is LNHDA, CDR2 SQIVND, per germline (reference sequence). The CDR3 sequence: CASNDASGGVYEQYF. The CDR3 DNA is TGTGCCAGCAACGACGCTAGCGGGGGCGTCTACGAGCAGTACTTC.

The rearrangement joins TRBV6-5 to TRBJ1-3; TRBD1 matches 7 bases. The germline gives CDR1 MNHEY, CDR2 SVGAGI. With V trimmed by 2 bases and J by 0 bases, 4 bases remained unmatched. The CDR3 loop spans 16 amino acids. The CDR3 protein is CASSYVAGGSGNTIYF. Here the CDR3 DNA reads TGTGCCAGCAGTTACGTAGCAGGGGGCTCTGGAAACACCATATATTTT.

V gene TRBV19 combines with J gene TRBJ2-1; 11 nucleotides line up with TRBD2. CDR3 length: 15 residues. V lost 6 bases, J lost 7 bases, and 8 bases stayed unmatched. Germline lookup yields CDR1 LNHDA and CDR2 SQIVND (reference sequence). The CDR3 protein is CASSILAGAINEQFF. The CDR3 coding sequence is TGTGCCAGTAGCATACTAGCGGGAGCTATAAATGAGCAGTTCTTC. The variable domain in full, with the rest retrieved from reference TRBV19 and TRBJ2-1, is DGGITQSPKYLFRKEGQNVTLSCEQNLNHDAMYWYRQDPGQGLRLIYYSQIVNDFQKGDIAEGYSVSREKKESFPLTVTSAQKNPTAFYLCASSILAGAINEQFFGPGTRLTVL.

The genes are TRBV7-8 and TRBJ2-5; unclear D gene. The CDR3 length is 14 residues. Germline CDR1 is SGHVS and CDR2 is FQNEAQ. The ends were cut back, 1 base at V and 1 base at J, with 7 bases in the middle. The CDR3, as DNA: TGTGCCAGCAGCTTAGATTGGCTCCAAGAGACCCAGTACTTC. It yields the protein CASSLDWLQETQYF.

The chain carries TRBV19 and TRBJ2-2, with 9 bases identical to TRBD2. The CDR3 totals 16 residues. The V segment lost 3 bases and the J segment 6 bases; nucleotides outside the gene matches: 8. Per germline, CDR1 LNHDA and CDR2 SQIVND (reference sequence). The CDR3 coding sequence is TGTGCCAGTAGTATGCAAGCCATAGCGGGAGCCGGGGAGCTGTTTTTT. Amino acids: CASSMQAIAGAGELFF. The whole variable domain, remainder taken from reference TRBV19 and TRBJ2-2, is DGGITQSPKYLFRKEGQNVTLSCEQNLNHDAMYWYRQDPGQGLRLIYYSQIVNDFQKGDIAEGYSVSREKKESFPLTVTSAQKNPTAFYLCASSMQAIAGAGELFFGEGSRLTVL.